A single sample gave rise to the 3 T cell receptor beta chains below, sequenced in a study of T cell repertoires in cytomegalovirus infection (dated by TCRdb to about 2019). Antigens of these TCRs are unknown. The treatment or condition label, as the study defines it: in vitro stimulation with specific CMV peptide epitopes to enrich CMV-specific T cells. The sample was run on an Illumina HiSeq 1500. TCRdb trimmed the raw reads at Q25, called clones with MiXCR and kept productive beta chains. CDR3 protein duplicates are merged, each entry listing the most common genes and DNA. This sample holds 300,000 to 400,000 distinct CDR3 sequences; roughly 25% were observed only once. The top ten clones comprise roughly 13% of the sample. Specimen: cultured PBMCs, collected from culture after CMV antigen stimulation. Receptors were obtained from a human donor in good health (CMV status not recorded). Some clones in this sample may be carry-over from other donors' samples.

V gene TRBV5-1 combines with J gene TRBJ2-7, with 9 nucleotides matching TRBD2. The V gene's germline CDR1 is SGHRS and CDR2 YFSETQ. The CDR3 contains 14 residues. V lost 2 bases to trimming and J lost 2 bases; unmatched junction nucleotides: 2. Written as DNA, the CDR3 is TGCGCCAGCAGCTTCGGGACTAGCCCCTACGAGCAGTACGTC. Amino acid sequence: CASSFGTSPYEQYV.

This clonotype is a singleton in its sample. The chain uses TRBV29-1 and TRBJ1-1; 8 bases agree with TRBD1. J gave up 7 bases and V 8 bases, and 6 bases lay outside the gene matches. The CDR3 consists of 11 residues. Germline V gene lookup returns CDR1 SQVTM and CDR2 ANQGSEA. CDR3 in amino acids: CSFGQGDEAFF. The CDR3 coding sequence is TGCAGCTTCGGACAGGGTGATGAAGCTTTCTTT.

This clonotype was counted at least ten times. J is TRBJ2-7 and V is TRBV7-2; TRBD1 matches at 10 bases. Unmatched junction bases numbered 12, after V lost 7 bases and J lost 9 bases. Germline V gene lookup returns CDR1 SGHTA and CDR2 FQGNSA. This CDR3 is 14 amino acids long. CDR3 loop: CASNQPGQGFGQYF. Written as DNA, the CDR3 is TGTGCCAGCAACCAACCGGGACAGGGGTTTGGGCAGTACTTC.